A selection of T cell receptor beta chains follows, all from one sample in a study of blood T cell repertoires in COVID-19. This table comes from immunoSEQ multiplex PCR, and its TCRdb copy is limited to in-frame clones, with some not included. This sample has about 100,000 clones, with roughly 90% found just once. Input material: peripheral blood. These receptors all come from a young man in a cohort sampled during active COVID-19. Both conserved end residues are part of each CDR3. Each record gives: J gene, V gene, CDR3 protein.

j_gene: TRBJ2-3; v_gene: TRBV3-1/TRBV3-2; CDR3aa: CASSFRSTDTQYF
j_gene: TRBJ2-3; v_gene: TRBV7-2; CDR3aa: CASSFLAGGPGTQYF
j_gene: TRBJ2-7; v_gene: TRBV3-1/TRBV3-2; CDR3aa: CASSHYSTGAYEQYF
j_gene: TRBJ2-5; v_gene: TRBV12-3/TRBV12-4; CDR3aa: CASSPNGETQYF
j_gene: TRBJ2-1; v_gene: TRBV9; CDR3aa: CASSARAQLDEQFF
j_gene: TRBJ2-3; v_gene: TRBV7-6; CDR3aa: CASSFRGATDTQYF
j_gene: TRBJ1-6; v_gene: TRBV19; CDR3aa: CASSFGTGMDSPLHF
j_gene: TRBJ2-3; v_gene: TRBV5-8; CDR3aa: CASSLGQRAGDTQYF
j_gene: TRBJ2-7; v_gene: TRBV6-2/TRBV6-3; CDR3aa: CASTPRTGASLRDF
j_gene: TRBJ1-2; v_gene: TRBV29-1; CDR3aa: CSALTQARSYGYTF
j_gene: TRBJ2-3; v_gene: TRBV28; CDR3aa: CASQEAGATDTQYF
j_gene: TRBJ2-5; v_gene: TRBV11-1; CDR3aa: CASSYGDSYQETQYF
j_gene: TRBJ2-7; v_gene: TRBV30; CDR3aa: CAWSVWRGAEQYF
j_gene: TRBJ1-1; v_gene: TRBV6-2/TRBV6-3; CDR3aa: CASSYVGDTEAFF
j_gene: TRBJ2-3; v_gene: TRBV7-2; CDR3aa: CASSPDGLGQTQYF
j_gene: TRBJ1-4; v_gene: TRBV6-6; CDR3aa: CASSQGAPANEKLFF
j_gene: TRBJ2-7; v_gene: TRBV2; CDR3aa: CASLTSSYEQYF
j_gene: TRBJ2-7; v_gene: TRBV18; CDR3aa: CASSTSGGAVWEQYF
j_gene: TRBJ2-5; v_gene: TRBV14; CDR3aa: CASSLKTGLQETQYF
j_gene: TRBJ1-1; v_gene: TRBV29-1; CDR3aa: CSGRQADREAFF
j_gene: TRBJ1-1; v_gene: TRBV19; CDR3aa: CASSIRERDTEAFF
j_gene: TRBJ1-6; v_gene: TRBV2; CDR3aa: CASLGQPLGALHF
j_gene: TRBJ1-6; v_gene: TRBV10-2; CDR3aa: CASSDRQGYSYNSPLHF
j_gene: TRBJ2-5; v_gene: TRBV10-1; CDR3aa: CASSAGGAGEGETQYF
j_gene: TRBJ2-1; v_gene: TRBV7-9; CDR3aa: CASSLAGMAGGPVYNEQFF
j_gene: TRBJ1-5; v_gene: TRBV24-1; CDR3aa: CATSVQGADQPQHF
j_gene: TRBJ1-6; v_gene: TRBV2; CDR3aa: CASSGEGNSPLHF
j_gene: TRBJ2-7; v_gene: TRBV19; CDR3aa: CASSIGRSGGSYEQYF
j_gene: TRBJ1-2; v_gene: TRBV7-9; CDR3aa: CASSLVAGKSYTF
j_gene: TRBJ1-4; v_gene: TRBV19; CDR3aa: CASSLGQGDEKLFF
j_gene: TRBJ2-2; v_gene: TRBV15; CDR3aa: CATRQGANTGELFF
j_gene: TRBJ2-5; v_gene: TRBV18; CDR3aa: CASSPRRQGVQETQYF
j_gene: TRBJ2-5; v_gene: TRBV6-5; CDR3aa: CATSKTGQIQETQYF
j_gene: TRBJ1-3; v_gene: TRBV11-2; CDR3aa: CASSGQGESGNTIYF
j_gene: TRBJ1-2; v_gene: TRBV3-1/TRBV3-2; CDR3aa: CASRFDRGRDGYTF
j_gene: TRBJ1-5; v_gene: TRBV30; CDR3aa: CAWAVSDRLDQPQHF
j_gene: TRBJ1-4; v_gene: TRBV2; CDR3aa: CASSRGQGNEKLFF
j_gene: TRBJ2-7; v_gene: TRBV11-2; CDR3aa: CASSLGGTGISYEQYF
j_gene: TRBJ2-7; v_gene: TRBV18; CDR3aa: CASSPPGQASYEQYF
j_gene: TRBJ2-7; v_gene: TRBV3-1/TRBV3-2; CDR3aa: CASSQRTSGGYEQYF
j_gene: TRBJ2-7; v_gene: TRBV30; CDR3aa: CAWSVRFGLEQYF
j_gene: TRBJ2-4; v_gene: TRBV7-8; CDR3aa: CASSSGILDIQYF
j_gene: TRBJ1-6; v_gene: TRBV5-1; CDR3aa: CASQRRESGGSPLHF
j_gene: TRBJ2-7; v_gene: TRBV19; CDR3aa: CASSMGRGYEQYF
j_gene: TRBJ2-5; v_gene: TRBV19; CDR3aa: CASSIAGGEETQYF